This T cell receptor beta chain comes out of a study of blood T cells in healthy people across ages (dated by TCRdb to between 2014 and 2017). Some background on the complete study: In model experiments, roughly one uniquely barcoded TCR beta cDNA molecule per two T cells was captured by template switching. Four age groups were formed from the donors: young (average 16 years), middle-aged (around 41), aged (roughly 59) and long-lived (around 80). For two donors (one aged 18 to 29 and one aged 80 or older), the study analyzed two additional independent replicas of 1 million unique cDNA reads from the same blood draw. Using deep sequencing normalized with unique cDNA molecular identifiers, the study measured how TCR beta repertoire diversity changes with age. General study outcomes and caveats: Compared with the aged group, the long-lived group had more naive CD4+ T cells, fewer expanded clones and increased TCR diversity, a pattern suggesting age selection. The CMV infection status of donors was not known, potentially confounding age-related changes in expanded clonotypes. As age increased, observed TCR beta diversity per million T cells dropped in a roughly linear way, and a significant reduction was already evident by age 40. Estimates of total diversity from one million sequenced T cells were regarded as lower bounds and underestimates. The percentage of naive T cells measured by flow cytometry correlated strongly with observed TCR beta diversity. Because profiling used bulk unsorted PBMCs, naive and antigen-experienced compartments could not be compared conclusively.

Library construction relied on 5' RACE. This sample was sequenced with an Illumina HiSeq 2500. The second PCR ran for roughly 7 to 12 cycles and used a J-beta primer mix along with a sample-barcoded 5' primer. A unique molecular identifier was introduced onto each TCR beta cDNA molecule by a template-switch 5' adaptor carrying 12 random nucleotides. Each sample yielded at least 2.5 million CDR3-containing paired-end reads. First-strand cDNA synthesis was performed from all RNA using the Mint cDNA synthesis kit, with priming by a TRBC-specific oligonucleotide. Following uracil-DNA glycosylase treatment, all cDNA underwent a first 18-cycle PCR with the universal primers M1SS and BC2_uni_R. As for the authors' bioinformatics: Normalization of each sample was performed by random selection of 1 million high-quality reads, each carrying a distinct molecular identifier. Instead of being binned into consensus sequences, reads with shared molecular identifiers were discarded. MiTCR, with a Q25 quality threshold and the strictest error-elimination algorithm, was used for CDR3 identification, clonotype clustering and error correction. Lower-bound total TCR beta diversity was estimated with a nonparametric unseen species model using Euler transformation. TCRdb took the public reads, trimmed them with fastp at Q25, ran MiXCR for clone calling and kept in-frame beta chains. Rows are combined by CDR3 protein, so each entry shows the most common genes and DNA. The V and J calls here are based on TCRdb, not the publication. In all, the sample holds more than 1,000,000 distinct CDR3 sequences, and roughly 24% of those were seen once. The ten biggest clones cover less than 0.75% of the sample.

The 40 or so donors, aged about 6 to 100 years, were systemically healthy Caucasian individuals from Russia. Ten milliliters of peripheral blood were drawn from each donor into EDTA-treated Vacutainer tubes. PBMCs were isolated by Ficoll-Paque density-gradient centrifugation, with at least 6 million obtained per sample. Total RNA, at least 6 micrograms per sample, was extracted from PBMCs with Trizol reagent. For every donor, an aliquot of PBMCs went through flow cytometry to measure the percentages of naive CD45RAhigh/CD27high T cells. Looking up the germline V gene yields CDR1 SQVTM and CDR2 ANQGSEA. Compared with germline, V lacks 4 bases and J lacks 6 bases; bases without a gene match: 12. From the cysteine through the phenylalanine, the CDR3 covers 15 amino acids. The entry retains the CDR3 DNA only, 45 bases that are in frame from base 1. Points on this clonotype: Its target antigen remains unknown. The record has no base qualities; no much larger clone is one base away.

Another study also made use of these data, one on T cells of mothers and their children. As the second paper documents: Nine systemically healthy Caucasian individuals served as donors, namely three mothers together with their six children. cDNA synthesis used all of the extracted RNA, with roughly 1.6 ug of RNA in each 15 ul reaction. In the second PCR, the M1S primer added sample barcodes and 2-4 random nucleotides. Over 9.5 million TCR beta CDR3 reads were obtained for each mother, and 2.5 million to 3 million reads were obtained for each child. In both related and unrelated pairs, thymic selection shapes the output of TCR recombination in a similar way, with inherited differences having only a minor effect. Normalized repertoire overlap was always found to be slightly, but never significantly, higher in related mother-child pairs than in unrelated mother-child pairs. With a sensitivity of approximately 100 clones per million clonotypes, no persistent microchimeric T cell clones were detected. In the study, deep NGS was used to compare the TCR beta repertoires of mothers and children, and features distinguishing related mother-child pairs from unrelated individuals were sought. The mean age was around 40 +/- 4 years for the mothers and about 12 +/- 4 years for the children. After adapters were ligated using NEBNext reagents, the libraries underwent 100+100 nt paired-end sequencing on an Illumina HiSeq 2000. To prevent cross-contamination, the mother and child libraries were prepared a month apart and were sequenced in separate runs. Each donor had between about 450,000 and 2,300,000 distinct TCR beta clonotypes identified. Naive TCR beta clonotypes were estimated from low-frequency clonotypes matched to each donor's FACS-determined naive share, without sorting.

The sequence derives from a girl aged 2 to 9 in good health. The sequenced material came from blood. The V and J segments used are TRBV29-1 and TRBJ2-1, with 7 middle bases fitting TRBD1. The CDR3 sequence is CSVGFWGQTRNEQFF. The sequence in DNA is TGCAGCGTTGGCTTCTGGGGACAGACTCGCAATGAGCAGTTCTTC.